This record concerns one T cell receptor (beta chain) sequence. As handled by the study authors: Estimation of nucleated cell counts was performed using reference gene primer amplification. Clones were read by immunoSEQ multiplex PCR, and TCRdb kept only the in-frame ones, dropping some. That table furnishes V, J and clone size, whereas the DNA furnished D and trimming. The sample consists of around 370,000 clones, around 89% of them appearing once. The sample is drawn from a study of blood T cell repertoires in COVID-19. In the study overall: COVID-19 samples, acute and convalescent, were from the United States, Italy and Spain. T cells, B-cell-depleted T cells, or PBMCs supplied cDNA or gDNA.

Germline CDR1 reads KGHSH; CDR2 reads LQKENI. The CDR3 has 17 residues. V lost 0 bases, J lost 8 bases, and 10 bases stayed unmatched. The chain uses TRBV18 and TRBJ1-4; 9 nucleotides agree with TRBD1. Sequencing was performed on peripheral blood. This TCR was sampled from a young man with active or convalescent COVID-19. CDR3 sequence: CASSPPGQGREYEKLFF. The CDR3 DNA follows: TGTGCCAGCTCACCACCGGGACAGGGAAGAGAATACGAAAAACTGTTTTTT.